This TCR beta chain was sequenced in a study of T-cell reconstitution after alpha-beta-depleted transplantation in children. Study-level points and caveats: There were some patients whose high TCRbeta diversity at day 60 came from surviving recipient T cells and thymic progenitors.

V was shortened by 5 bases and J by 7 bases, with 17 bases between the two germline ends. CDR3 length equals 15 residues. CDR1 SGHVS and CDR2 FNYEAQ come from the germline V gene. As to this clonotype: Its antigen is as yet unknown.

The TCRbeta library was prepared with unique molecular identifiers. TCRdb processed the PCR reads anew with MiXCR; each CDR3 protein has one entry. The sample lists 440,000 or so distinct CDR3 sequences; 43% were seen once. The V and J genes are TRBV7-6 and TRBJ1-4, with D tentatively TRBD1 (6 bases). Here the sequenced sample was PBMCs, taken before TCRalphabeta/CD19-depleted stem cell transplant. This clonotype originated in a girl aged 2 to 10 with aplastic anemia, due to receive a stem cell transplant. CDR3 residues: CASSDTGTKGEKLFF. In nucleotides, the CDR3 is TGTGCCAGCAGCGATACAGGGACAAAAGGTGAAAAACTGTTTTTT.